What follows are 22 T cell receptor beta chains derived from one specimen sequenced in a study of T cell changes during pregnancy in multiple sclerosis. Produced via immunoSEQ multiplex PCR; TCRdb's table is partial and in-frame only. Among roughly 52,000 clones, 85% to 90% were seen once, and the ten largest hold 0.5% to 0.75%. The sequenced sample was CD4+ T cells from peripheral blood mononuclear cells, obtained in the first trimester of pregnancy. These receptors came from a female donor with multiple sclerosis, enrolled in a pregnancy study.

This clone has just one count. The V gene is TRBV2, the J gene TRBJ1-1, with D perhaps TRBD1 (5 bases). Germline CDR1 reads SNHLY; CDR2 reads FYNNEI. Trimming removed 4 bases from V and 5 bases from J, with 11 bases in between. The CDR3 is 13 amino acids. The CDR3 sequence is CASSGRGGTEAFF. The DNA of the CDR3 is TGTGCCAGCAGTGGGAGGGGAGGGACTGAAGCTTTCTTT.

The chain couples TRBV5-1 to TRBJ2-2; D perhaps matches TRBD1 (5 bases). The CDR3 is 17 amino acids. Per germline, CDR1 SGHRS and CDR2 YFSETQ. Trimming removed 1 base from V and 0 bases from J, with 13 bases in between. CDR3 loop: CASSLTSGAANTGELFF. The CDR3 region has the DNA TGCGCCAGCAGCTTGACATCTGGGGCCGCGAACACCGGGGAGCTGTTTTTT.

This chain joins TRBV7-3 and TRBJ2-1; D is undetermined. V shed 5 bases and J shed 0 bases, with 17 bases lying between them. The CDR3 contains 17 residues. Germline V gene sequence: CDR1 SGHTA, CDR2 FQGTGA. The CDR3 sequence: CASSPNPTFSSYNEQFF. The CDR3, as DNA: TGTGCCAGCAGCCCAAACCCGACATTTTCCTCCTACAATGAGCAGTTCTTC. Together with reference TRBV7-3 and TRBJ2-1, the CDR3 gives the full variable domain: GAGVSQTPSNKVTEKGKYVELRCDPISGHTALYWYRQSLGQGPEFLIYFQGTGAADDSGLPNDRFFAVRPEGSVSTLKIQRTERGDSAVYLCASSPNPTFSSYNEQFFGPGTRLTVL.

The rearrangement uses TRBV25-1 and TRBJ2-1; weak D call: TRBD1 (6 bases). Germline V lookup: CDR1 MGHDK, CDR2 SYGVNS. The CDR3 sequence is 14 residues long. V shed 6 bases and J shed 2 bases, with 11 bases lying between them. CDR3 residues: CASRPTGPYNEQFF. In nucleotides, the CDR3 is TGTGCCAGCAGACCGACAGGCCCCTACAATGAGCAGTTCTTC.

This chain connects TRBV29-1 to TRBJ2-1, with TRBD2 identical over 8 bases. With 8 bases clipped from V and 5 bases from J, the junction kept 14 bases outside the gene matches. This CDR3 comprises 15 residues. The germline V gene encodes CDR1 SQVTM and CDR2 ANQGSEA. The CDR3 nucleotides are TGCAGCTCAGCCCCCTTAGCGGGGTACGACAATGAGCAGTTCTTC. It is translated as CSSAPLAGYDNEQFF.

The chain combines TRBV9 with TRBJ2-1, with TRBD2 matching 9 bases. V trimming: 4 bases; J trimming: 8 bases; junction bases outside the gene matches: 7. The germline CDR1 and CDR2 sequences are SGDLS and YYNGEE. The CDR3 has 14 residues. CDR3 in amino acids: CASSTGLAVYEQFF. The CDR3, as DNA: TGTGCCAGCAGCACGGGACTAGCAGTCTATGAGCAGTTCTTC.

This clone was detected once. The chain combines TRBV19 with TRBJ1-5, with 12 bases lining up with TRBD1. V shed 6 bases and J 0 bases; nucleotides not matched to a gene: 9. Per germline, CDR1 LNHDA and CDR2 SQIVND (reference sequence). CDR3 length equals 18 residues. CDR3 nucleotide sequence: TGTGCCAGTAGAACCGGGACAGGGGGCCGAAATAGCAATCAGCCCCAGCATTTT. This gives the protein CASRTGTGGRNSNQPQHF. The whole variable domain, remainder taken from reference TRBV19 and TRBJ1-5, is DGGITQSPKYLFRKEGQNVTLSCEQNLNHDAMYWYRQDPGQGLRLIYYSQIVNDFQKGDIAEGYSVSREKKESFPLTVTSAQKNPTAFYLCASRTGTGGRNSNQPQHFGDGTRLSIL.

This rearrangement joins TRBV5-4 to TRBJ2-1; TRBD2 might be the D (5 bases). CDR1 and CDR2 (germline): SGHNT, YYREEE (reference sequence). V was clipped by 1 base and J by 8 bases, with 16 bases between them. CDR3 length: 15 amino acids. This CDR3 is CASSLISRGEDEQFF. In DNA, the CDR3 is TGTGCCAGCAGCTTGATCTCCCGGGGAGAAGATGAGCAGTTCTTC.

The V call is TRBV6-5, the J call TRBJ2-7; TRBD1 aligns across 7 bases. CDR3 length: 14 residues. V lost 6 bases and J lost 3; bases outside the gene matches: 8. Looked up from germline, CDR1 is MNHEY and CDR2 is SVGAGI. CDR3 sequence: CASRESGGVYEQYF. The DNA for the CDR3 is TGTGCCAGCAGGGAATCAGGGGGTGTCTACGAGCAGTACTTC.

The chain joins TRBV19 to TRBJ1-1; TRBD1 is a possible D gene (6 bases). The V gene's germline CDR1 is LNHDA and CDR2 SQIVND (reference sequence). CDR3 length: 14 residues. V gave up 3 bases and J gave up 1 base, with 9 bases separating them. CDR3 amino acids: CASSIGTPNTEAFF. The CDR3 DNA reads as TGTGCCAGTAGTATCGGGACACCGAACACTGAAGCTTTCTTT.

The rearrangement uses TRBV2 and TRBJ2-1, with D perhaps matching TRBD1 (5 bases). The CDR3 contains 14 residues. Germline CDR1 and CDR2: SNHLY and FYNNEI. V lost 3 bases, J lost 4 bases, and 10 bases lay in between. The CDR3 DNA reads TGTGCCAGCAGTGACAGGGCAGTTTACAATGAGCAGTTCTTC. Its protein is CASSDRAVYNEQFF.

The chain uses TRBV5-1 and TRBJ1-1, with D perhaps TRBD1 (6 bases). Germline values: CDR1 SGHRS, CDR2 YFSETQ. Trimming cost V 4 bases and J 1 base, with 14 bases left between them. The CDR3 covers 15 residues. The CDR3 region has the DNA TGCGCCAGCAGCGTATCGGGACAAACGAACACTGAAGCTTTCTTT. As protein: CASSVSGQTNTEAFF.

The chain links TRBV5-1 to TRBJ2-5; 13 nucleotides align to TRBD2. This CDR3 is built from 16 residues. The germline CDR1 and CDR2 sequences are SGHRS and YFSETQ. Trimming took 3 bases from V and 4 from J; bases not matched to a gene: 6. This CDR3 reads CASSSGGLAGRETQYF. The CDR3 DNA is TGCGCCAGCAGCTCGGGGGGACTAGCGGGGAGAGAGACCCAGTACTTC.

This chain joins TRBV19 and TRBJ2-7; possible D gene TRBD2, 5 bases. Between the trimmed V and J ends, which lost 10 bases and 7 bases, there was a span of 26 bases. The CDR3 runs to 15 residues. The V gene's germline CDR1 is LNHDA and CDR2 SQIVND (reference sequence). CDR3 sequence: CATSRVSGSTLEQYF. In DNA form, the CDR3 reads TGTGCCACCTCACGAGTATCGGGGAGTACGCTAGAGCAGTACTTC.

The V gene is TRBV6-6, the J gene TRBJ1-5; weak D call: TRBD1 (5 bases). The germline V gene encodes CDR1 MNHNY and CDR2 SVGAGI (reference sequence). The CDR3 is made up of 13 amino acids. V gave up 4 bases and J gave up 6 bases, with 10 bases separating them. CDR3 region: CASSLDSRQPQHF. CDR3 coding DNA: TGTGCCAGCAGTTTAGACAGTCGTCAGCCCCAGCATTTT.

The V and J genes are TRBV5-1 and TRBJ2-1, with 16 bases lining up with TRBD2. This CDR3 is 17 amino acids long. CDR1 and CDR2 from the germline V gene are SGHRS and YFSETQ. Losses at the gene ends were 8 bases for V and 8 bases for J; bases not matched to a gene: 13. CDR3 nucleotide sequence: TGCGCCAGTAAAGACGGGAATGGGACTAGCGGGAGGGATGAGCAGTTCTTC. Translation gives CASKDGNGTSGRDEQFF. Filled out from reference TRBV5-1 and TRBJ2-1, the complete variable domain reads KAGVTQTPRYLIKTRGQQVTLSCSPISGHRSVSWYQQTPGQGLQFLFEYFSETQRNKGNFPGRFSGRQFSNSRSEMNVSTLELGDSALYLCASKDGNGTSGRDEQFFGPGTRLTVL.

The V call is TRBV14, the J call TRBJ2-3, with D maybe TRBD2 (5 bases). This CDR3 contains 17 residues. V dropped 1 base and J dropped 2 bases, with 16 bases sitting between them. CDR1 is SGHDN, CDR2 FVKESK, per germline. CDR3 DNA sequence: TGTGCCAGCAGCCAAGGAACTTGGACTGGAAACACAGATACGCAGTATTTT. It specifies CASSQGTWTGNTDTQYF.

CDR3: CAISIQGEGTEAFF. The CDR3, as DNA: TGTGCCATCAGTATACAGGGGGAAGGCACTGAAGCTTTCTTT. J is TRBJ1-1 and V is TRBV10-3; 8 nucleotides match TRBD1. Germline CDR1 ENHRY, CDR2 SYGVKD. The CDR3 has 14 amino acids. Trimming took 5 bases from V and 4 from J; bases not matched to a gene: 6.

The chain has TRBV18 and TRBJ1-3; D remains unclear. V lost 3 bases and J lost 4, with 22 bases in between. The germline gives CDR1 KGHSH, CDR2 LQKENI. The CDR3 contains 18 residues. In DNA form, the CDR3 reads TGTGCCAGCTCACCGTTCGCAGGCCAAAAAACCGGAGGAAACACCATATATTTT. Protein product: CASSPFAGQKTGGNTIYF.

The chain joins TRBV19 to TRBJ2-1; 8 bases agree with TRBD2. The junction had 4 bases not matched to a gene; V was cut back by 0 bases and J by 6 bases. The CDR3 runs 15 residues. The V gene's germline CDR1 is LNHDA and CDR2 SQIVND (reference sequence). The CDR3 DNA reads as TGTGCCAGTAGTATAGACGGGGGGGCCTTCAATGAGCAGTTCTTC. Protein: CASSIDGGAFNEQFF.

This chain joins TRBV9 and TRBJ2-2, with D maybe TRBD2 (5 bases). The length of the CDR3 is 13 residues. Germline V gene lookup returns CDR1 SGDLS and CDR2 YYNGEE. The V and J ends lost 4 bases and 7 bases respectively, with 11 bases between them. CDR3 loop: CASSRGLHGELFF. CDR3 DNA: TGTGCCAGCAGCCGAGGGTTGCACGGGGAGCTGTTTTTT.

The chain couples TRBV2 to TRBJ2-5, with D perhaps TRBD2 (6 bases). The germline V gene has CDR1 SNHLY and CDR2 FYNNEI. V lost 4 bases and J 5 bases, leaving 20 bases between the germline ends. CDR3 length: 16 residues. The CDR3, as DNA: TGTGCCAGCAGTGCCACCGGGAGCACTCCCGGGGAGACCCAGTACTTC. Translated, it gives CASSATGSTPGETQYF.